A selection of T cell receptor beta chains follows, all from one sample in a study of blood T cells in healthy people across ages. TCRdb redid the calling of the 5' RACE reads with MiXCR, one entry per CDR3 protein. The sample holds about 1.4 million distinct CDR3 sequences, roughly 60% seen once. Sequencing used blood. The receptors here all came from a man aged 18 to 30 in good health. CDR3s include the opening cysteine and the closing phenylalanine or tryptophan. A D gene is named only where the DNA matches it firmly. The size of a clone is reported for some rows only, either as once, few or many, or as a class for expanded clones.

>TRBV5-1|TRBJ2-2|-|TRBD1|18
CASSLEGQGRGHTGELFF
TGCGCCAGCAGCTTGGAGGGACAGGGGCGAGGGCACACCGGGGAGCTGTTTTTT
>TRBV6-2/TRBV6-3|TRBJ1-2|-|-|11
CASSYWYSYTF
TGTGCCAGCAGTTACTGGTACAGCTACACCTTC
>TRBV29-1|TRBJ2-1|-|TRBD2|13
CSPNLAGNNEQFF
TGCAGCCCTAACCTAGCGGGCAACAATGAGCAGTTCTTC
>TRBV6-5|TRBJ2-7|-|TRBD2|15
CASSDVPSGSCEQYF
TGTGCCAGCAGTGACGTGCCTAGCGGGAGCTGCGAGCAGTACTTC
>TRBV21-1|TRBJ2-1|-|-|14
CASPHPTSYNEQFF
TGTGCCAGCCCGCACCCGACGTCCTACAATGAGCAGTTCTTC
>TRBV14|TRBJ1-1|many|TRBD1|15
CASSHLTGANTEAFF
TGTGCCAGCAGCCACTTGACAGGGGCCAACACTGAAGCTTTCTTT
>TRBV20-1|TRBJ2-6|-|-|14
CSAMQGSGANVLTF
TGCAGTGCAATGCAGGGCTCTGGGGCCAACGTCCTGACTTTC
>TRBV4-1|TRBJ2-2|-|TRBD2|21
CASSQEPPPSGTSGIGGELFF
TGCGCCAGCAGCCAAGAGCCCCCCCCTTCTGGGACTAGCGGGATCGGCGGGGAGCTGTTTTTT
>TRBV7-9|TRBJ1-5|-|-|13
CASSLGESEPQHF
TGTGCCAGCAGCTTAGGGGAATCTGAGCCCCAGCATTTT
>TRBV4-1|TRBJ2-7|few|-|14
CASSSMEGRYEQYF
TGCGCCAGCAGCTCGATGGAGGGCCGCTACGAGCAGTACTTC
>TRBV18|TRBJ2-1|-|-|13
CASSPQLANEQFF
TGTGCCAGCTCACCACAGCTAGCCAATGAGCAGTTCTTC
>TRBV2|TRBJ2-7|-|-|14
CASSLTGTRYEQYF
TGTGCCAGCAGTCTAACAGGGACCAGGTACGAGCAGTACTTC
>TRBV7-2|TRBJ2-1|-|TRBD2|13
CAISSTSLLEQFF
TGTGCCATCTCCTCGACTAGCCTCCTTGAGCAGTTCTTC
>TRBV24-1|TRBJ1-2|-|TRBD1|13
CATSRGRGYGYTF
TGTGCCACCTCCAGGGGGCGAGGGTATGGCTACACCTTC
>TRBV20-1|TRBJ2-1|once|-|12
CSARESPEKQFF
TGCAGTGCTAGAGAGAGCCCAGAGAAGCAGTTCTTC
>TRBV7-9|TRBJ2-3|-|TRBD1|13
CAGNRGGTDTQYF
TGTGCCGGGAACAGGGGCGGCACAGATACGCAGTATTTT
>TRBV4-1|TRBJ2-7|-|-|15
CASSLGWTRAYEQYF
TGCGCCAGCAGCTTAGGGTGGACACGAGCCTACGAGCAGTACTTC
>TRBV5-1|TRBJ1-1|-|-|14
CASSLDGVIAEAFF
TGCGCCAGCAGCCTGGACGGGGTGATCGCTGAAGCTTTCTTT
>TRBV12-3/TRBV12-4|TRBJ1-4|-|TRBD1|15
CASRPGQGGHEKLFF
TGTGCCAGCAGACCGGGACAGGGCGGGCATGAAAAACTGTTTTTT
>TRBV5-1|TRBJ2-5|-|-|14
CASSLGRVKETQYF
TGCGCCAGCAGCTTGGGTCGGGTTAAAGAGACCCAGTACTTC
>TRBV2|TRBJ2-7|-|-|13
CASSRLVIYEQYF
TGTGCCAGCAGTCGGCTAGTGATCTACGAGCAGTACTTC
>TRBV4-1|TRBJ2-3|few|-|18
CASSQDYPPSISTDTQYF
TGCGCCAGCAGCCAAGATTATCCGCCTTCCATTAGCACAGATACGCAGTATTTT
>TRBV29-1|TRBJ1-1|few|-|16
CSVPSDSPAGDTEAFF
TGCAGCGTGCCTTCGGACAGCCCCGCGGGGGACACTGAAGCTTTCTTT
>TRBV7-2|TRBJ2-7|-|-|15
CASSLERGDVHEQYF
TGTGCCAGCAGCTTAGAGAGGGGGGACGTCCACGAGCAGTACTTC
>TRBV7-9|TRBJ2-5|-|-|13
CASTRTPQETQYF
TGTGCCAGCACCCGGACTCCTCAAGAGACCCAGTACTTC
>TRBV9|TRBJ1-2|few|-|14
CASSGKTPVYGYTF
TGTGCCAGCAGCGGAAAGACCCCGGTCTATGGCTACACCTTC
>TRBV4-1|TRBJ2-1|-|TRBD1|16
CASSQVSGTALIEQFF
TGCGCCAGCAGCCAGGTATCCGGGACAGCCTTAATTGAGCAGTTCTTC
>TRBV5-4|TRBJ2-3|-|-|15
CASSPGEPYADTQYF
TGTGCCAGCAGCCCGGGGGAGCCCTATGCAGATACGCAGTATTTT
>TRBV2|TRBJ2-4|-|-|16
CASSELVQGRMNIQYF
TGTGCCAGCAGTGAGCTAGTTCAGGGAAGGATGAACATTCAGTACTTC
>TRBV27|TRBJ2-3|-|TRBD2|13
CASSLWGGDTQYF
TGTGCCAGCAGTTTATGGGGGGGAGATACGCAGTATTTT
>TRBV4-1|TRBJ2-5|once|TRBD1|16
CASSQETTGGRETQYF
TGCGCCAGCAGCCAAGAAACCACAGGGGGCAGGGAGACCCAGTACTTC
>TRBV4-1|TRBJ2-1|few|-|17
CASSQVPGRISYNEQFF
TGCGCCAGCAGCCAAGTTCCGGGTAGGATTTCCTACAATGAGCAGTTCTTC
>TRBV13|TRBJ2-3|few|-|14
CASGPQGLRDTQYF
TGTGCCAGCGGGCCACAGGGACTCCGGGATACGCAGTATTTT
>TRBV28|TRBJ1-5|-|-|16
CASSPLRASYGQPQHF
TGTGCCAGCAGTCCCCTCCGGGCCTCGTACGGTCAGCCCCAGCATTTT
>TRBV5-5|TRBJ2-7|-|-|15
CASSLERVRTHEQYF
TGTGCCAGCAGCTTGGAAAGGGTCCGCACGCACGAGCAGTACTTC